A single sample gave rise to the 3 T cell receptor beta chains below, sequenced in a study of CD8+ T cells in alopecia areata. Following RNA extraction, reverse transcription yielded cDNA that acted as the sequencing template. Sequenced by immunoSEQ multiplex PCR; TCRdb stores in-frame clones only, minus some. This sample carries more than 90,000 clones, approximately 58% of them seen once, and the ten largest clones take 2.8%. Sequencing was done on a sample of CD4+ T cells sorted from blood. The receptor source for this set is a human donor in good health.

The rearrangement uses TRBV10-1 and TRBJ2-2; perhaps D is TRBD1 or TRBD2 (5 bases each). The germline V gene encodes CDR1 WNHNN and CDR2 SYGVQD (reference sequence). This CDR3 comprises 17 residues. V dropped 0 bases and J dropped 6 bases, with 17 bases sitting between them. CDR3 region: CASSESYSGTVPGELFF. CDR3 sequence (DNA): TGCGCCAGCAGTGAGTCCTACTCCGGGACGGTGCCCGGGGAGCTGTTTTTT.

V and J are TRBV6-6 and TRBJ2-3, with 7 bases identical to TRBD2. The germline gives CDR1 MNHNY, CDR2 SVGAGI (reference sequence). V was pared by 8 bases and J by 2 bases, with 13 bases of the junction left unmatched. This CDR3 contains 16 residues. CDR3 in amino acids: CASRGRGLADTDTQYF. CDR3 in DNA: TGTGCCAGCCGTGGGAGGGGTCTAGCGGACACAGATACGCAGTATTTT.

This sequence joins TRBV2 and TRBJ2-7; TRBD2 is a possible D gene (5 bases). Trimming removed 7 bases at V and 10 bases at J, with 14 bases between. The length of the CDR3 is 11 residues. Germline loops: CDR1 SNHLY, CDR2 FYNNEI. In nucleotides, the CDR3 is TGTGCCAGCACGCCCGCTGAGGGTCAGTACTTC. This gives the protein CASTPAEGQYF.